These 8 T cell receptor beta chains were all obtained from the same sample, sequenced in a study of blood T cell repertoires in COVID-19. Profiling relied on immunoSEQ multiplex PCR, and the TCRdb table lists in-frame clones only, not all of them. The sample includes roughly 410,000 clones, about 91% of them seen just once. Sequences were obtained from peripheral blood. These receptors all come from a woman aged 40 to 50 with COVID-19, enrolled during active disease.

This rearrangement joins TRBV20-1 to TRBJ2-7; tentative D call: TRBD2 (5 bases). This CDR3 has 14 amino acids. V shed 3 bases and J shed 9 bases, with 21 bases lying between them. Germline V gene sequence: CDR1 DFQATT, CDR2 SNEGSKA (reference sequence). The CDR3 protein is CSASSVAVLGGQYF. The CDR3 DNA reads TGCAGTGCTAGTAGTGTCGCGGTGCTCGGAGGGCAGTACTTC.

The chain employs TRBV19 and TRBJ1-6; tentatively, D is TRBD1 (6 bases). The V end was cut by 3 bases, the J end by 5 bases, with 8 bases between. Germline V gives CDR1 LNHDA, CDR2 SQIVND (reference sequence). This CDR3 is 14 amino acids long. The CDR3 DNA reads as TGTGCCAGTAGTATGACAGGAGATAATTCACCCCTCCACTTT. Amino acids: CASSMTGDNSPLHF.

A few counts support this clone. The chain uses TRBV28 and TRBJ2-7; D is ambiguous. V was clipped by 7 bases and J by 0 bases, with 10 bases between them. This CDR3 is 13 amino acids long. Germline-derived CDR1 and CDR2 are MDHEN and SYDVKM. CDR3 protein: CASTLTSSYEQYF. Written as DNA, the CDR3 is TGTGCCAGCACCCTCACGAGCTCCTACGAGCAGTACTTC.

This sequence joins TRBV7-2 and TRBJ2-5, with 10 bases that match TRBD2. Germline V gives CDR1 SGHTA, CDR2 FQGNSA. The trim removed 5 bases at V and 5 bases at J, leaving 8 bases unmatched. This CDR3 is 15 amino acids long. The CDR3 sequence: CASSKSGRAWETQYF. The CDR3 nucleotides are TGTGCCAGCAGCAAAAGCGGGAGGGCCTGGGAGACCCAGTACTTC.

The V and J genes are TRBV28 and TRBJ2-3, with a tentative D call TRBD2 (7 bases). The germline V and J ends were trimmed by 3 bases and 9 bases, with 28 bases remaining between them. The CDR3 covers 18 residues. Germline CDR1 is MDHEN and CDR2 is SYDVKM. The CDR3 DNA follows: TGTGCCAGCAGTTTCCTCCGATTAGGCGGGGGCAAGGGGTCCACGCAGTATTTT. Its protein product is CASSFLRLGGGKGSTQYF.

The chain uses TRBV4-3 and TRBJ2-2; 13 bases map to TRBD2. This CDR3 contains 18 residues. Germline CDR1 LGHNA, CDR2 YSLEER. With V trimmed by 10 bases and J by 0 bases, 11 bases remained unmatched. The CDR3 sequence: CANAPGLAGHANTGELFF. CDR3 coding DNA: TGCGCCAACGCTCCGGGACTAGCGGGGCACGCGAACACCGGGGAGCTGTTTTTT.

This clone appeared a few times. The chain couples TRBV7-8 to TRBJ2-3; D possibly corresponds to TRBD2 (6 bases). Per the germline V gene, CDR1 is SGHVS and CDR2 is FQNEAQ. The ends were cut back, 2 bases at V and 5 bases at J, with 23 bases in the middle. The CDR3 contains 18 residues. The CDR3 loop is CASSLKDGRWRAEDTQYF. The DNA for the CDR3 is TGTGCCAGCAGCTTAAAAGACGGACGCTGGAGGGCCGAAGATACGCAGTATTTT. The whole variable domain, filled in from reference TRBV7-8 and TRBJ2-3, reads GAGVSQSPRYKVAKRGQDVALRCDPISGHVSLFWYQQALGQGPEFLTYFQNEAQLDKSGLPSDRFFAERPEGSVSTLKIQRTQQEDSAVYLCASSLKDGRWRAEDTQYFGPGTRLTVL.

The CDR3 bases are TGCGCCAGCAGCTTGGTTGCTAGCGACACAGATACGCAGTATTTT. Amino acids: CASSLVASDTDTQYF. The chain carries TRBV5-1 and TRBJ2-3; D possibly corresponds to TRBD2 (6 bases). V lost 0 bases to trimming and J lost 2 bases, with 10 bases between them. The CDR3 sequence is 15 residues long. Germline lookup yields CDR1 SGHRS and CDR2 YFSETQ.